This T cell receptor (beta chain) was sequenced during a study of cytomegalovirus exposure and HLA in healthy donors. Background on the study: A preliminary data release comprised roughly 80 million unique TCRs obtained from HLA-typed donors.

Remarks on this clone: The antigen is undetermined.

This CDR3 region has 15 residues. Germline loops: CDR1 MNHEY, CDR2 SVGAGI. V was pared by 2 bases and J by 5 bases, with 8 bases of the junction left unmatched. Study results and limitations: Most TCR sequences were seen very rarely across donors, but some public TCRs occurred in many. A prior analysis recorded that most TCR beta V segments were productive about 90% or about 30% of the time.

The PCR was carried out with 60 Vbeta primers and 13 Jbeta primers. Clones were sequenced by immunoSEQ multiplex PCR, and TCRdb holds only the in-frame ones, with some missing. The sample lists 150,000 to 200,000 clones; around 84% were seen once. The rearrangement links TRBV6-5 to TRBJ2-7; 8 nucleotides match TRBD2. Sequencing was carried out using PBMCs. The receptor was derived from a woman aged 18-29 years in good health and CMV-seronegative. CDR3 residues: CASSYTGLAGNEQYF. The DNA of the CDR3 is TGTGCCAGCAGTTACACAGGGTTAGCGGGGAACGAGCAGTACTTC.